This TCR beta chain was captured in a study of shared clonotypes between healthy human individuals. Study-level information: The plates for each donor numbered three CD4 naive, three CD4 memory, two CD8 naive and one CD8 memory. Study conclusions and caveats: The represented genetic and exposure-history diversity was limited by the small number of donors. Estimated richness was generally greater in naive than memory subsets. A few donors had approximately 4.6% of their naive CD4 clonotypes in common.

Regarding this clone: No antigen is known for it.

V was clipped by 0 bases and J by 5 bases; unmatched bases: 10. The CDR3 has 17 amino acids. Germline V lookup: CDR1 MGHRA, CDR2 YSYEKL. Here immunoSEQ multiplex PCR was the method, and the copy in TCRdb shows in-frame clones only, minus some. In the table there are around 2,000,000 clones, over 85% of which are singletons. It was CD45RO-negative cells, positively selected for CCR7, that made up naive CD8 cells, with terminally differentiated effector memory CD45RA+ cells excluded. The source is a man between 18 and 29 years old in good health. The sequencing input was naive CD8+ T cells sorted from blood. The V call is TRBV4-1, the J call TRBJ2-5, with 9 bases lining up with TRBD2. The CDR3 DNA is TGCGCCAGCAGCCAAGATCCGTCTAGCGGGGTGTGGGAGACCCAGTACTTC. This codes for CASSQDPSSGVWETQYF.